The 27 T cell receptor beta chains in this list originate from one sample, sequenced in a study of technical replicates of blood from a few donors. Clones were read by immunoSEQ multiplex PCR, and TCRdb kept only the in-frame ones, dropping some. This table has 90,000 to 100,000 clones, about 95% appearing once. Sequences were obtained from T cells isolated from PBMCs. These receptors came from a human donor in good health.

This chain joins TRBV9 and TRBJ2-3; 12 bases are shared with TRBD2. CDR3 length equals 15 residues. V shed 1 base and J 3 bases; nucleotides not matched to a gene: 0. Germline CDR1 is SGDLS and CDR2 is YYNGEE. CDR3 amino acids: CASSVLAGGTDTQYF. The CDR3 nucleotides read TGTGCCAGCAGCGTACTAGCGGGAGGGACAGATACGCAGTATTTT.

CDR3 protein: CASSQDWSQNQPQHF. As DNA, the CDR3 is TGCGCCAGCAGCCAAGACTGGTCCCAGAATCAGCCCCAGCATTTT. The chain recombines TRBV4-3 with TRBJ1-5; D is undetermined. This CDR3 spans 15 amino acids. Germline assignment: CDR1 LGHNA and CDR2 YSLEER. V was shortened by 0 bases and J by 4 bases, with 10 bases between the two germline ends.

This chain connects TRBV25-1 to TRBJ2-2; 7 nucleotides agree with TRBD2. The ends lost 10 bases at V and 0 bases at J; junction bases unmatched: 5. CDR1 is MGHDK and CDR2 is SYGVNS in the germline V gene. The CDR3 is 14 amino acids. CDR3 sequence: CATGGRPNTGELFF. The CDR3 coding sequence is TGTGCCACCGGGGGGAGACCGAACACCGGGGAGCTGTTTTTT.

This rearrangement joins TRBV7-2 to TRBJ1-5; 7 bases map to TRBD1. The CDR3 covers 13 residues. The ends lost 3 bases at V and 9 bases at J; junction bases unmatched: 5. CDR1 and CDR2 (germline): SGHTA, FQGNSA. The CDR3: CASSFGTAAPQHF. CDR3 nucleotide sequence: TGTGCCAGCAGCTTTGGGACAGCGGCGCCCCAGCATTTT.

This rearrangement joins TRBV27 to TRBJ2-6; 13 bases fit TRBD2. The CDR3 totals 19 residues. The germline V gene encodes CDR1 MNHEY and CDR2 SMNVEV (reference sequence). V dropped 6 bases and J dropped 2; count of bases not matched to a gene: 10. The CDR3 coding sequence is TGTGCCAGCAGAAACACCCGACTAGCGGGAGGTGCTGGGGCCAACGTCCTGACTTTC. Protein: CASRNTRLAGGAGANVLTF. Using reference TRBV27 and TRBJ2-6 for the parts outside the CDR3, the full variable domain is EAQVTQNPRYLITVTGKKLTVTCSQNMNHEYMSWYRQDPGLGLRQIYYSMNVEVTDKGDVPEGYKVSRKEKRNFPLILESPSPNQTSLYFCASRNTRLAGGAGANVLTFGAGSRLTVL.

This chain links TRBV11-3 with TRBJ2-1, with 7 bases lining up with TRBD2. The ends lost 1 base at V and 8 bases at J; junction bases unmatched: 5. CDR1 is SGHNT and CDR2 is YENEEA in the germline V gene. This CDR3 has 14 amino acids. DNA for the CDR3: TGTGCCAGCAGCTTAGGGCGGGAGATGGATGAGCAGTTCTTC. Protein sequence: CASSLGREMDEQFF.

This chain uses TRBV14 with TRBJ1-1, with 7 bases that match TRBD1. The CDR3 covers 15 residues. With V trimmed by 4 bases and J by 4 bases, 9 bases remained unmatched. The V gene's germline CDR1 is SGHDN and CDR2 FVKESK. This CDR3 reads CASSPGQVKFTEAFF. The CDR3 DNA reads as TGTGCCAGCAGCCCCGGACAGGTGAAATTCACTGAAGCTTTCTTT.

The genes are TRBV9 and TRBJ1-2, with no clear D. In germline, CDR1 is SGDLS, CDR2 YYNGEE. V lost 2 bases to trimming and J lost 0 bases, with 8 bases between them. There are 14 residues in the CDR3. The CDR3 loop reads CASSVSNSNYGYTF. CDR3 in DNA: TGTGCCAGCAGCGTCTCTAATTCTAACTATGGCTACACCTTC.

V is TRBV28 and J is TRBJ1-2; 8 nucleotides agree with TRBD1. V lost 2 bases and J lost 7; bases outside the gene matches: 9. CDR1 and CDR2 from the germline V gene are MDHEN and SYDVKM. This CDR3 is built from 15 residues. The CDR3 sequence: CASSLIFAGGFGYTF. CDR3 nucleotide sequence: TGTGCCAGCAGTTTAATATTCGCAGGGGGCTTTGGCTACACCTTC.

This chain joins TRBV5-4 and TRBJ2-7, with a tentative D call TRBD1 (5 bases). Germline CDR1 and CDR2: SGHNT and YYREEE (reference sequence). V was trimmed by 4 bases and J by 2 bases, leaving 7 bases between them. CDR3 size: 12 residues. DNA for the CDR3: TGTGCCAGCAGCGCAGGGACCTACGAGCAGTACTTC. Translated: CASSAGTYEQYF.

This clone was observed a handful of times. This chain connects TRBV6-1 to TRBJ1-1; D is ambiguous. V dropped 8 bases and J dropped 6 bases, with 16 bases sitting between them. The length of the CDR3 is 13 residues. In germline, CDR1 is MNHNS, CDR2 SASEGT. The CDR3 DNA follows: TGTGCCAGCGATACCCCGGTCACTGCTGAAGCTTTCTTT. Encoded protein: CASDTPVTAEAFF.

The chain has TRBV30 and TRBJ2-2; a possible D gene is TRBD2 (5 bases). V was pared by 0 bases and J by 5 bases, with 10 bases between. Germline CDR1 is GTSNPN and CDR2 is SVGIG (reference sequence). This CDR3 contains 14 residues. CDR3 region: CAWSVVGGTGELFF. The CDR3 region has the DNA TGTGCCTGGAGTGTAGTAGGAGGAACCGGGGAGCTGTTTTTT.

This chain links TRBV11-2 with TRBJ2-3, with D possibly TRBD2 on 6 matching bases. Germline values: CDR1 SGHAT, CDR2 FQNNGV. The CDR3 is 16 amino acids. V lost 4 bases and J 1 base, leaving 15 bases between the germline ends. The CDR3 coding sequence is TGTGCCAGCAGCTCTCGGGAGCGGACTGGCACAGATACGCAGTATTTT. Residues: CASSSRERTGTDTQYF.

This sequence joins TRBV7-2 and TRBJ2-1; D is unclear. The ends were cut back, 5 bases at V and 2 bases at J, with 4 bases in the middle. Per germline, CDR1 SGHTA and CDR2 FQGNSA. The CDR3 sequence is 12 residues long. The CDR3 here is CASSPAYNEQFF. CDR3 in DNA: TGTGCCAGCAGCCCTGCCTACAATGAGCAGTTCTTC.

V is TRBV19 and J is TRBJ2-1; maybe TRBD1 (6 bases). The CDR3 contains 14 residues. With 3 bases removed from V and 5 bases from J, the gap between germline ends came to 11 bases. Per the germline V gene, CDR1 is LNHDA and CDR2 is SQIVND (reference sequence). The DNA of the CDR3 is TGTGCCAGTAGTATTTACAGGGTAGACAATGAGCAGTTCTTC. Its translation: CASSIYRVDNEQFF. Full variable domain (missing parts from reference TRBV19 and TRBJ2-1): DGGITQSPKYLFRKEGQNVTLSCEQNLNHDAMYWYRQDPGQGLRLIYYSQIVNDFQKGDIAEGYSVSREKKESFPLTVTSAQKNPTAFYLCASSIYRVDNEQFFGPGTRLTVL.

The chain carries TRBV9 and TRBJ2-7; D is unresolved. Germline V lookup: CDR1 SGDLS, CDR2 YYNGEE. V was pared by 0 bases and J by 0 bases, with 7 bases between. The CDR3 extends over 14 amino acids. CDR3: CASSVGDSSYEQYF. For the CDR3, the DNA is TGTGCCAGCAGCGTAGGTGATAGCTCCTACGAGCAGTACTTC. Drawing the rest from reference TRBV9 and TRBJ2-7, the complete variable domain is DSGVTQTPKHLITATGQRVTLRCSPRSGDLSVYWYQQSLDQGLQFLIQYYNGEERAKGNILERFSAQQFPDLHSELNLSSLELGDSALYFCASSVGDSSYEQYFGPGTRLTVT.

V and J are TRBV2 and TRBJ2-3; D is unclear. The germline CDR1 and CDR2 sequences are SNHLY and FYNNEI. Trimming took off 1 base at V and 1 base at J, with 9 bases between the two ends. CDR3 length: 15 residues. The CDR3 nucleotides are TGTGCCAGCAGTGAAGGGCGGATAGGCACAGATACGCAGTATTTT. Translation gives CASSEGRIGTDTQYF. Using reference TRBV2 and TRBJ2-3 for the parts outside the CDR3, the full variable domain is EPEVTQTPSHQVTQMGQEVILRCVPISNHLYFYWYRQILGQKVEFLVSFYNNEISEKSEIFDDQFSVERPDGSNFTLKIRSTKLEDSAMYFCASSEGRIGTDTQYFGPGTRLTVL.

This chain joins TRBV7-6 and TRBJ2-3; no reliable D call. V dropped 5 bases and J dropped 2 bases, with 5 bases sitting between them. The CDR3 runs 12 residues. CDR1 is SGHVS and CDR2 is FNYEAQ in the germline V gene. Here the CDR3 DNA reads TGTGCCAGCAGCCCGTCCACAGATACGCAGTATTTT. Its translation is CASSPSTDTQYF. The full variable domain, completed using reference TRBV7-6 and TRBJ2-3, is GAGVSQSPRYKVTKRGQDVALRCDPISGHVSLYWYRQALGQGPEFLTYFNYEAQQDKSGLPNDRFSAERPEGSISTLTIQRTEQRDSAMYRCASSPSTDTQYFGPGTRLTVL.

This clone was observed a few times. V is TRBV7-9 and J is TRBJ1-1, with unresolved D. The CDR3 has 15 residues. V dropped 3 bases and J dropped 3 bases, with 14 bases sitting between them. Germline loops: CDR1 SEHNR, CDR2 FQNEAQ (reference sequence). The CDR3 here is CASSFIVDGHTEAFF. CDR3 bases: TGTGCCAGCAGCTTTATCGTCGATGGGCACACTGAAGCTTTCTTT.

The chain is built from TRBV11-3 and TRBJ2-7, with a weak D call TRBD2 (6 bases). The CDR3 extends over 15 amino acids. CDR1 SGHNT and CDR2 YENEEA come from the germline V gene. The germline V and J ends were trimmed by 5 bases and 5 bases, with 19 bases remaining between them. The CDR3 DNA is TGTGCCAGCAGCCCGGTCGGGGCGGGAAAACACGAGCAGTACTTC. It is translated as CASSPVGAGKHEQYF.

The DNA of the CDR3 is TGCAGCGTTTTACCTAGCGGGAGGGACACCGGGGAGCTGTTTTTT. Amino acid sequence: CSVLPSGRDTGELFF. This rearrangement joins TRBV29-1 to TRBJ2-2; 12 nucleotides line up with TRBD2. Germline V gene sequence: CDR1 SQVTM, CDR2 ANQGSEA. The V and J ends lost 5 bases and 3 bases, in that order; junction bases with no gene match: 4. CDR3 size: 15 residues.

The rearrangement joins TRBV4-1 to TRBJ1-1; D may be TRBD1 (6 bases). Germline lookup yields CDR1 MGHRA and CDR2 YSYEKL. CDR3 length: 15 residues. Trimming shortened V by 4 bases and J by 5 bases, and 17 bases separated the two germline ends. CDR3 sequence reads: CASSLQQGGLTEAFF. In nucleotides, the CDR3 is TGCGCCAGCAGCCTCCAACAGGGTGGTTTGACTGAAGCTTTCTTT.

This sequence joins TRBV10-3 and TRBJ1-2, with D tentatively TRBD1 (5 bases). This CDR3 contains 14 residues. Germline V gene lookup returns CDR1 ENHRY and CDR2 SYGVKD. V was clipped by 7 bases and J by 3 bases, with 15 bases between them. In DNA form, the CDR3 reads TGTGCCATCACTGGACACCTTGAAGACTATGGCTACACCTTC. Residues: CAITGHLEDYGYTF.

The chain is built from TRBV11-2 and TRBJ2-1; 9 nucleotides align to TRBD1. The length of the CDR3 is 14 residues. CDR1 and CDR2 (germline): SGHAT, FQNNGV. The V and J ends lost 7 bases and 4 bases, in that order; junction bases with no gene match: 5. As DNA, the CDR3 is TGTGCCAGCACCCTGACAGGGGGTTACAATGAGCAGTTCTTC. It translates to CASTLTGGYNEQFF. Supplemented by reference TRBV11-2 and TRBJ2-1, the full variable domain reads EAGVAQSPRYKIIEKRQSVAFWCNPISGHATLYWYQQILGQGPKLLIQFQNNGVVDDSQLPKDRFSAERLKGVDSTLKIQPAKLEDSAVYLCASTLTGGYNEQFFGPGTRLTVL.

The chain combines TRBV2 with TRBJ1-5; D is undetermined. Trimming took 5 bases from V and 1 from J, leaving 15 bases between them. This CDR3 contains 16 residues. Germline CDR1 and CDR2: SNHLY and FYNNEI. CDR3 residues: CASSHFLGGSNQPQHF. CDR3 DNA sequence: TGTGCCAGCAGTCACTTTCTAGGTGGGAGCAATCAGCCCCAGCATTTT.

The gene calls are TRBV19 and TRBJ2-1; 9 bases match TRBD2. The germline gives CDR1 LNHDA, CDR2 SQIVND (reference sequence). This CDR3 spans 15 amino acids. The V and J ends lost 5 bases and 5 bases, in that order; junction bases with no gene match: 7. The CDR3 DNA is TGTGCCAGTAGTTGGGCGGGAGGGCCCCACAATGAGCAGTTCTTC. Amino acid sequence: CASSWAGGPHNEQFF. The whole variable domain, remainder taken from reference TRBV19 and TRBJ2-1, is DGGITQSPKYLFRKEGQNVTLSCEQNLNHDAMYWYRQDPGQGLRLIYYSQIVNDFQKGDIAEGYSVSREKKESFPLTVTSAQKNPTAFYLCASSWAGGPHNEQFFGPGTRLTVL.

The V and J genes are TRBV29-1 and TRBJ2-3, with TRBD2 identical over 11 bases. This CDR3 has 20 amino acids. Germline V CDR1 and CDR2: SQVTM, ANQGSEA. Losses at the gene ends were 0 bases for V and 2 bases for J; bases not matched to a gene: 16. CDR3 loop: CSVEDLPGRASGRHTDTQYF. CDR3 sequence (DNA): TGCAGCGTTGAAGATCTGCCAGGTAGGGCTAGCGGGAGGCACACAGATACGCAGTATTTT.